This T cell receptor beta chain was identified during a study of cytomegalovirus exposure and HLA in healthy donors. The junction had 7 bases not matched to a gene; V was cut back by 6 bases and J by 8 bases. The CDR3 is 14 residues long. The V gene's germline CDR1 is LGHNT and CDR2 FRNRAP. Repertoires were generated with immunoSEQ multiplex PCR, while TCRdb's copy carries only in-frame clones and drops some. Among about 73,000 clones listed, about 94% were seen once. This TCR came from a woman between 18 and 29 years old in good health and CMV-seronegative. V is TRBV12-5 and J is TRBJ1-2; 12 bases map to TRBD1. Sequenced input: PBMCs. The CDR3 nucleotides read TGTGCTAGTGGCCTCGGGACAGGGGGCAAGGGCTACACCTTC. As protein: CASGLGTGGKGYTF.